The clone carrying this TCR beta chain was detected only a few times. What it recognizes is unknown. The CDR3 loop spans 13 amino acids. Deletions cut 5 bases from V and 2 bases from J, with 9 bases between. Per the germline V gene, CDR1 is MGHDK and CDR2 is SYGVNS. These data are taken from a study of beta chain features in type 1 diabetes. Broader study findings: Cells carrying high TCR expression could end up over-represented when cDNA is sequenced. For Type 1 diabetes patients, all four CD4+ subsets carried TCRB CDR3s that were moderately but significantly shorter.

CD45RO/CCR7/CD25/CD127/CD95/CD27 sorting isolated CD4+ naive, central memory, regulatory and stem cell-like memory cells. Isolated RNA was reverse transcribed in full, so expressed TCRB transcripts were sequenced. Here immunoSEQ multiplex PCR was the method, and the copy in TCRdb shows in-frame clones only, minus some. The sample yields 300,000 or so clones, about a tenth seen once. The sample consisted of central memory CD4+ T cells from blood. This TCR came from a young man with type 1 diabetes. V usage is TRBV25-1 and J usage is TRBJ1-2, with D possibly matching TRBD1 (5 bases). The CDR3 sequence: CASSRPGNYGYTF. The CDR3 bases are TGTGCCAGCAGTCGGCCAGGGAACTATGGCTACACCTTC.